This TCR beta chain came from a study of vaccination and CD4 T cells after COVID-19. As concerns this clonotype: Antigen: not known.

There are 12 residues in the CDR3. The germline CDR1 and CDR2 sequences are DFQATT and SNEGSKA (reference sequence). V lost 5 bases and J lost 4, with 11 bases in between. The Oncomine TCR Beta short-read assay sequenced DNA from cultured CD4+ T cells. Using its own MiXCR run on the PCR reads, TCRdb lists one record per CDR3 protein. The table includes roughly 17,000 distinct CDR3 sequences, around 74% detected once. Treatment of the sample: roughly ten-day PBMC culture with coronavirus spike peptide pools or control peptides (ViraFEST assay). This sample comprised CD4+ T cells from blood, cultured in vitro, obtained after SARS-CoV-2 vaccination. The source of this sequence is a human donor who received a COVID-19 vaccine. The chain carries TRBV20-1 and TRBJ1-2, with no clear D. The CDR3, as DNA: TGCAGTGCTCGGGTTCTGGCCTATGGCTACACCTTC. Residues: CSARVLAYGYTF.